Below, 29 T cell receptor beta chains from the same sample are listed, as sequenced in a study of T cell responses to AZD1222 COVID-19 vaccine. Profiled with immunoSEQ multiplex PCR; TCRdb holds only in-frame clones, not every one. The sample comprises more than 140,000 clones, about 87% of which are singletons, and 2.2% rests with the top ten. Sequences were derived from peripheral blood, sampled on day 0 of AZD1222 vaccination. The source is an adult in good health.

The genes are TRBV28 and TRBJ1-2; a weak D match, TRBD1 (6 bases). Germline V gives CDR1 MDHEN, CDR2 SYDVKM. V dropped 5 bases and J dropped 8 bases, with 12 bases sitting between them. The length of the CDR3 is 12 residues. The CDR3 here is CASSPGQRGYTF. The CDR3 DNA sequence: TGTGCCAGCAGTCCGGGACAACGGGGCTACACCTTC.

This chain joins TRBV6-2 or TRBV6-3 and TRBJ1-2; unclear D gene. Trimming took off 2 bases at V and 8 bases at J, with 6 bases between the two ends. Germline CDR1 is MNHEY and CDR2 is SVGEGT. The CDR3 is 11 residues long. The CDR3 DNA is TGTGCCAGCAGTTACATAAAAGGCTACACCTTC. This translates into CASSYIKGYTF.

This clone was counted once. This chain links TRBV6-5 with TRBJ1-1, with D hard to call. The CDR3 is 15 residues long. CDR1 and CDR2 (germline): MNHEY, SVGAGI. V lost 0 bases and J 9 bases, leaving 17 bases between the germline ends. The CDR3 nucleotides are TGTGCCAGCAGTTACTCCCACGCTACTTTTGAGCAAGCTTTCTTT. Translation: CASSYSHATFEQAFF.

The sample holds a few counts of this clone. Other DNA sequences in this specimen translate into the identical CDR3. This sequence joins TRBV5-1 and TRBJ2-5, with D perhaps assigned TRBD1 or TRBD2 (6 bases each). CDR3 length equals 14 residues. Germline V lookup: CDR1 SGHRS, CDR2 YFSETQ. V lost 0 bases and J 4 bases, leaving 10 bases between the germline ends. The CDR3 protein is CASSLGGGGETQYF. The DNA of the CDR3 is TGCGCCAGCAGCTTGGGTGGAGGGGGAGAGACCCAGTACTTC.

This chain links TRBV11-3 with TRBJ2-1; TRBD2 agrees at 7 bases. Per germline, CDR1 SGHNT and CDR2 YENEEA. The V gene end was trimmed by 1 base and the J gene end by 7 bases; junction bases not matched to a gene: 16. The length of the CDR3 is 18 residues. CDR3 sequence reads: CASSLAHLGLAAENEQFF. Here the CDR3 DNA reads TGTGCCAGCAGCTTAGCGCACTTGGGGCTAGCGGCCGAGAATGAGCAGTTCTTC.

This sequence joins TRBV27 and TRBJ2-1; tentative D call: TRBD2 (6 bases). The germline CDR1 and CDR2 sequences are MNHEY and SMNVEV (reference sequence). This CDR3 region has 14 residues. V was trimmed by 5 bases and J by 5 bases, leaving 13 bases between them. The CDR3 is CASSVAGRNNEQFF. In DNA, the CDR3 is TGTGCCAGCAGTGTTGCCGGGAGAAACAATGAGCAGTTCTTC.

The CDR3 loop is CASSTIRTGQGHSGYTF. The CDR3 DNA follows: TGTGCCAGTAGTACAATACGAACAGGACAGGGACACTCTGGCTACACCTTC. The chain has TRBV19 and TRBJ1-2; 8 nucleotides align to TRBD1. CDR3 length: 17 residues. V was pared by 4 bases and J by 7 bases, with 17 bases of the junction left unmatched. Germline CDR1 and CDR2: LNHDA and SQIVND (reference sequence).

This rearrangement joins TRBV24-1 to TRBJ1-3, with D unclear. The CDR3 loop spans 16 amino acids. Germline assignment: CDR1 KGHDR and CDR2 SFDVKD. The V end lost 3 bases, the J end lost 4 bases, and 15 bases lay between the germline ends. The CDR3, as DNA: TGTGCCACCAGTGATCCGATTCTACTTTCGGGAAACACCATATATTTT. Protein product: CATSDPILLSGNTIYF.

The V and J genes are TRBV9 and TRBJ1-2; D not certain. This CDR3 has 13 residues. Trimming removed 0 bases from V and 5 bases from J, with 8 bases in between. Germline V gene lookup returns CDR1 SGDLS and CDR2 YYNGEE. The CDR3: CASSVDGRYGYTF. The CDR3 region has the DNA TGTGCCAGCAGCGTAGATGGGAGATATGGCTACACCTTC.

The genes are TRBV7-9 and TRBJ2-1, with a possible D match to TRBD2 (6 bases). V lost 2 bases and J lost 6, with 11 bases in between. The length of the CDR3 is 14 residues. Germline-derived CDR1 and CDR2 are SEHNR and FQNEAQ (reference sequence). The CDR3 loop reads CASSLTGLLNEQFF. The CDR3 bases are TGTGCCAGCAGCTTAACTGGACTACTCAATGAGCAGTTCTTC.

This chain links TRBV30 with TRBJ2-1; perhaps TRBD2 as D (5 bases). The CDR3 runs 13 residues. Germline V gives CDR1 GTSNPN, CDR2 SVGIG (reference sequence). Trimming left V 3 bases short and J 3 bases short, with 9 bases between. CDR3 protein: CAWSLGDYNEQFF. The CDR3 DNA reads as TGTGCCTGGAGCCTCGGGGACTACAATGAGCAGTTCTTC.

The chain has TRBV6-1 and TRBJ2-3, with unresolved D. CDR3 length: 14 residues. Germline CDR1 reads MNHNS; CDR2 reads SASEGT. The germline V and J ends were trimmed by 0 bases and 9 bases, with 13 bases remaining between them. The CDR3 region has the DNA TGTGCCAGCAGTGAAGCTATGTTAAGTGTCACGCAGTATTTT. This translates into CASSEAMLSVTQYF.

This rearrangement joins TRBV28 to TRBJ1-6; D is unclear. From germline, CDR1 is MDHEN and CDR2 SYDVKM. V was trimmed by 6 bases and J by 9 bases, leaving 15 bases between them. The CDR3 spans 14 residues. DNA of the CDR3: TGTGCCAGCAGCCGGGTCCTGGATGGTTCACCCCTCCACTTT. This codes for CASSRVLDGSPLHF.

The rearrangement joins TRBV18 to TRBJ2-7; 9 nucleotides align to TRBD2. This CDR3 comprises 15 residues. V lost 5 bases and J lost 0; bases outside the gene matches: 5. CDR1 is KGHSH and CDR2 is LQKENI in the germline V gene. CDR3: CASSRVREGSYEQYF. CDR3 coding DNA: TGTGCCAGCTCAAGGGTGCGGGAGGGCTCCTACGAGCAGTACTTC.

V gene TRBV3-1 (or the pseudogene TRBV3-2) combines with J gene TRBJ1-5; D unresolved. The germline gives CDR1 LGHDT, CDR2 YNNKEL (reference sequence). The CDR3 sequence is 13 residues long. V gave up 4 bases and J gave up 1 base, with 5 bases separating them. CDR3 in DNA: TGTGCCAGCAGCCCGGTAAGCAATCAGCCCCAGCATTTT. Translating gives CASSPVSNQPQHF.

The V and J genes are TRBV15 and TRBJ1-3; no definite D call. Germline V lookup: CDR1 LNHNV, CDR2 YYDKDF (reference sequence). Trimming removed 0 bases at V and 0 bases at J, with 9 bases between. The CDR3 length is 16 residues. The CDR3 DNA sequence: TGTGCCACCAGCAGAGATAGGATGACCTCTGGAAACACCATATATTTT. It specifies CATSRDRMTSGNTIYF.

J is TRBJ2-5 and V is TRBV27; D tentatively reads TRBD1 or TRBD2 (6 bases each). Germline V lookup: CDR1 MNHEY, CDR2 SMNVEV (reference sequence). The CDR3 length is 15 residues. V was pared by 8 bases and J by 2 bases, with 18 bases between. CDR3 DNA: TGTGCCAGCGGGGGGCCGGGACGGCGACAAGAGACCCAGTACTTC. As protein: CASGGPGRRQETQYF.

The chain has TRBV28 and TRBJ1-3; maybe TRBD1 (6 bases). The CDR3 spans 15 residues. Trimming cost V 8 bases and J 4 bases, with 18 bases left between them. Looked up from germline, CDR1 is MDHEN and CDR2 is SYDVKM. DNA of the CDR3: TGTGCCAGCCGGACGGGGGGGGCGACAGGAAACACCATATATTTT. It is translated as CASRTGGATGNTIYF. The full variable domain, with the rest looked up from reference TRBV28 and TRBJ1-3, is DVKVTQSSRYLVKRTGEKVFLECVQDMDHENMFWYRQDPGLGLRLIYFSYDVKMKEKGDIPEGYSVSREKKERFSLILESASTNQTSMYLCASRTGGATGNTIYFGEGSWLTVV.

This sequence joins TRBV19 and TRBJ2-1; TRBD2 is a possible D gene (6 bases). The germline V gene has CDR1 LNHDA and CDR2 SQIVND (reference sequence). V lost 8 bases, J lost 0 bases, and 23 bases lay in between. This CDR3 has 18 amino acids. The DNA for the CDR3 is TGTGCCAGTCGGAGGAGAGGGGACTGGACCACCTCCTACAATGAGCAGTTCTTC. This sequence encodes CASRRRGDWTTSYNEQFF.

The V gene is TRBV15, the J gene TRBJ2-1; tentatively, D is TRBD1 or TRBD2 (5 bases each). Trimming removed 1 base from V and 5 bases from J, with 9 bases in between. Germline CDR1 is LNHNV and CDR2 is YYDKDF (reference sequence). The CDR3 has 14 amino acids. The CDR3 DNA reads as TGTGCCACCAGCAGAGTGGGACCAAACAATGAGCAGTTCTTC. Translated, it gives CATSRVGPNNEQFF. The whole variable domain, filled in from reference TRBV15 and TRBJ2-1, reads DAMVIQNPRYQVTQFGKPVTLSCSQTLNHNVMYWYQQKSSQAPKLLFHYYDKDFNNEADTPDNFQSRRPNTSFCFLDIRSPGLGDTAMYLCATSRVGPNNEQFFGPGTRLTVL.

This clone was counted a single time. The chain employs TRBV7-8 and TRBJ2-2; 10 nucleotides match TRBD1. V was pared by 4 bases and J by 5 bases, with 1 base of the junction left unmatched. The germline gives CDR1 SGHVS, CDR2 FQNEAQ. There are 14 residues in the CDR3. The CDR3 DNA is TGTGCCAGCAGCTCGGGACAGGGGACCGGGGAGCTGTTTTTT. Translation gives CASSSGQGTGELFF.

The rearrangement links TRBV18 to TRBJ1-3, with a weak D call TRBD1 (5 bases). Trimming took off 3 bases at V and 0 bases at J, with 15 bases between the two ends. The CDR3 is 17 residues long. In germline, CDR1 is KGHSH, CDR2 LQKENI. The CDR3 sequence is CASSPLGDGSSGNTIYF. In nucleotides, the CDR3 is TGTGCCAGCTCACCTTTGGGGGACGGGAGCTCTGGAAACACCATATATTTT. Together with reference TRBV18 and TRBJ1-3, the CDR3 gives the full variable domain: NAGVMQNPRHLVRRRGQEARLRCSPMKGHSHVYWYRQLPEEGLKFMVYLQKENIIDESGMPKERFSAEFPKEGPSILRIQQVVRGDSAAYFCASSPLGDGSSGNTIYFGEGSWLTVV.

V usage is TRBV5-5 and J usage is TRBJ2-1; 12 positions match TRBD2. Germline trimming cut 0 bases from V and 14 bases from J; bases unmatched to any gene: 12. The germline CDR1 and CDR2 sequences are SGHKS and YYEKEE (reference sequence). The CDR3 loop spans 16 amino acids. The CDR3, as DNA: TGTGCCAGCAGCTTGGGAACCGCTAGCGGGAGGGCCTTCGAGTTCTTC. It encodes CASSLGTASGRAFEFF.

The chain joins TRBV7-6 to TRBJ2-2; 9 bases align to TRBD1. The CDR3 totals 15 residues. CDR1 is SGHVS and CDR2 is FNYEAQ in the germline V gene. The V gene end was trimmed by 4 bases and the J gene end by 6 bases; junction bases not matched to a gene: 6. The CDR3 sequence is CASSSQQGAPGELFF. The CDR3 region has the DNA TGTGCCAGCAGCTCCCAACAGGGGGCACCCGGGGAGCTGTTTTTT.

This clone was seen a few times. The chain joins TRBV9 to TRBJ2-3, with TRBD2 identical over 11 bases. Germline V gene sequence: CDR1 SGDLS, CDR2 YYNGEE. J lost 3 bases, V lost 3 bases, and 6 bases had no gene match. The CDR3 extends over 16 amino acids. DNA of the CDR3: TGTGCCAGCAGCGAGCGACTAGCGGGACCGACAGATACGCAGTATTTT. Its protein product is CASSERLAGPTDTQYF. Filled out from reference TRBV9 and TRBJ2-3, the complete variable domain reads DSGVTQTPKHLITATGQRVTLRCSPRSGDLSVYWYQQSLDQGLQFLIQYYNGEERAKGNILERFSAQQFPDLHSELNLSSLELGDSALYFCASSERLAGPTDTQYFGPGTRLTVL.

The chain joins TRBV7-2 to TRBJ1-5; D is uncertain. This CDR3 is built from 13 residues. CDR1 and CDR2 from the germline V gene are SGHTA and FQGNSA. V was pared by 1 base and J by 7 bases, with 8 bases between. CDR3 nucleotides: TGTGCCAGCAGCTTAGGCCCGGGACAGCCCCAGCATTTT. Its translation: CASSLGPGQPQHF.

The chain carries TRBV7-2 and TRBJ1-3; D not certain. The V and J ends lost 5 bases and 0 bases respectively, with 8 bases between them. This CDR3 is built from 14 residues. Germline CDR1 SGHTA, CDR2 FQGNSA. CDR3 loop: CASSQYSSGNTIYF. DNA for the CDR3: TGTGCCAGCAGCCAATACAGCTCTGGAAACACCATATATTTT.

This chain joins TRBV9 and TRBJ2-7; D uncertain. V was cut by 0 bases and J by 7 bases, with 11 bases left in between. The CDR3 has 13 amino acids. The germline CDR1 and CDR2 sequences are SGDLS and YYNGEE. CDR3 bases: TGTGCCAGCAGCGTAGGGCAATCCAGTGAGCAGTACTTC. Protein product: CASSVGQSSEQYF.

In DNA, the CDR3 is TGTGCCAGCAGTTATCGGGCAGGGGCAATAGACTATAGCAATCAGCCCCAGCATTTT. Translated, it gives CASSYRAGAIDYSNQPQHF. This rearrangement joins TRBV6-2 or TRBV6-3 to TRBJ1-5; possibly TRBD1 for D (6 bases). CDR1 and CDR2 from the germline V gene are MNHEY and SVGEGT. The CDR3 contains 19 residues. V was trimmed by 3 bases and J by 0 bases, leaving 21 bases between them.